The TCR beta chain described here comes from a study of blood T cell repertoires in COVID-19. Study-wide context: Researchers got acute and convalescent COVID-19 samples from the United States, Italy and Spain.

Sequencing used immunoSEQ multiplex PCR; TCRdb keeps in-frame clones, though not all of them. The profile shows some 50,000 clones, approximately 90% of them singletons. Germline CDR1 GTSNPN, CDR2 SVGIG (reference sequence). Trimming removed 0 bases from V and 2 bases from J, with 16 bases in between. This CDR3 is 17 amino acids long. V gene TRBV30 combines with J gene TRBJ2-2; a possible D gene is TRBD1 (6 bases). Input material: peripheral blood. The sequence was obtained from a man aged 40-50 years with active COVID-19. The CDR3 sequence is CAWSVDPHRANTGELFF. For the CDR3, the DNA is TGTGCCTGGAGTGTAGACCCCCACAGGGCCAACACCGGGGAGCTGTTTTTT.